In this sample, the clone carrying this T cell receptor beta chain turned up a few times. This sample's TCRbeta library carried unique molecular identifier barcodes. TCRdb re-called the PCR reads with MiXCR, one entry per CDR3 protein. Of 350,000 to 500,000 distinct CDR3 sequences listed, roughly 43% are singletons. The record originates from a study of T-cell reconstitution after alpha-beta-depleted transplantation in children. CDR3 length equals 14 residues. CDR1 MNHNS and CDR2 SASEGT come from the germline V gene. V dropped 7 bases and J dropped 2 bases, with 12 bases sitting between them. This chain uses TRBV6-1 with TRBJ2-1; D unresolved. This receptor was identified in a girl aged 2 to 9 with aplastic anemia, due to receive a stem cell transplant. The sequenced sample was PBMCs, obtained before TCRalphabeta/CD19-depleted stem cell transplant. Here the CDR3 DNA reads TGTGCCAGCAAAGTCGGCTTGACCTACAATGAGCAGTTCTTC. It is translated as CASKVGLTYNEQFF.